Reported below is one TCR beta chain. What antigen it recognizes has not been identified. It has no much larger one-base neighbor in the sample; base qualities were not kept. This record comes from a study of T cells in Graves' hyperthyroidism and ophthalmopathy (dated by TCRdb to between 2019 and 2020). Turning to the overall study: Peripheral blood samples were taken at the time of initial diagnosis, prior to any treatment. To identify TCR V-J signatures that set the groups apart, the researchers used a discovery cohort of roughly 100 patients, made up of under 45 with Graves' ophthalmopathy and about 55 with stable Graves' hyperthyroidism. Prospective prediction of ophthalmopathy was tested in an independent validation cohort consisting of some 19 hyperthyroidism patients and some 16 patients who later progressed to ophthalmopathy. The approximately 95 discovery patients were divided at random into training and test sets in a 7:3 ratio. The study also compared thyroid tissue and blood T-cell repertoires from a handful of Graves' hyperthyroidism patients. After blood sampling, hyperthyroidism patients were treated with methimazole at a starting dose of 30 mg daily, and ophthalmopathy patients were treated with high-dose intravenous methylprednisolone. The paper reports TCR Vbeta CDR3 sequencing of fewer than 150 peripheral blood samples: 40 or so ophthalmopathy, approximately 74 hyperthyroidism and around 17 progressor patients. Results and caveats for the whole study, not just this receptor: A model built on a 13 V-J signature distinguished ophthalmopathy from stable hyperthyroidism, reaching about 88% sensitivity and under 84% specificity in cross-validation and 80%/75% in testing. Most expanded thyroid clonotypes (frequency above 0.001) were also detected in blood, a finding suggesting that blood repertoires may reflect thyroid immune responses. In validation, the model predicted progression to ophthalmopathy a median of around 6.5 months before onset, with approximately 71% sensitivity and 72.22% specificity. No statistical method was used to set the sample size in advance, and investigators knew the group allocation.

A patient counted as having stable Graves' hyperthyroidism if no progression to ophthalmopathy occurred over 18 months of follow-up. Hyperthyroidism patients were aged 18 to 65 years and newly diagnosed, with disease duration of less than 2 months. Patients with uncontrolled infections, other autoimmune diseases, pregnancy or lactation were excluded. Diagnoses were established on the basis of clinical symptoms, serum thyroxine and TRAb, thyroid ultrasound, and orbital computed tomography. PBMCs were separated from roughly 9.6 ml of fresh peripheral blood using Ficoll-Paque density gradient centrifugation. Trizol reagent was used to extract total RNA, and RNA quality was then checked on an Agilent 2100 Bioanalyzer. CDR1 and CDR2, looked up from the germline V gene, are SGHTA and FQGNSA. Inclusive of the bounding cysteine and phenylalanine, the CDR3 is 13 residues long. Only CDR3 DNA remains: 39 bases, in frame from the first base. V is clipped by 5 bases and J by 5 bases, and the sequence between their germline boundaries is 11 bases long.

Amplification of TCR beta CDR3 regions was carried out from RNA transcripts. For the first round of RT-PCR on the TCR CDR3, the HTBI primer set was used together with the Qiagen OneStep RT-PCR kit. Libraries were constructed in a second round of multiplex PCR, after which size selection and purification were performed. Paired-end sequencing of the libraries was performed with 100 bp reads on an Illumina HiSeq2000. The paper's data handling went like this. SOAPnuke was used to process the raw data, with reads discarded if the reads contained adapters or uncalled bases, had a mean Phred below 15, or lacked an exact constant-primer or identifier match. High-quality paired reads were merged using COPE v1.2.5, and each unique nucleotide sequence was defined as a clonotype. MiTCR v1.1 was used to align the clonotypes against IMGT TRBV, TRBD and TRBJ reference segments. The analysis was restricted to V-J combinations with a frequency above 0.0001, which together covered just over 98% of the repertoires. The TCS score was defined as F50 (clonal expansion) divided by E x V (chaos), with BLOSUM62-based TCRdist calculated between CDR3 peptides within each V-J. Welch's t-statistics and random forest reduced around 510 V-J features to 13, which were used in a naive Bayes classifier (R e1071). TCRdb cleaned the public reads at Q25 with fastp, built clones with MiXCR and kept in-frame beta chains. Here each entry gathers all rows of one CDR3 protein and keeps the most common genes and DNA. Here the V and J calls rest on TCRdb's processing, not on the authors' analysis. The sample data list more than 550,000 distinct CDR3 sequences, and roughly 17% of these were observed just once. Of the sample, 15% to 18% is held by the ten largest clones.

What was sequenced was blood. In this chain, TRBV7-2 is recombined with TRBJ2-3; the D gene is not confidently resolved. This clonotype was sampled from a man over 45 with Graves' hyperthyroidism. The nucleotides are TGTGCCAGCAGCACCGGTCAAATAGATACGCAGTATTTT. It encodes CASSTGQIDTQYF.